This passage covers 20 T cell receptor beta chains from one sample sequenced in a study. Via MiXCR, TCRdb re-called the 5' RACE reads, giving one row per CDR3 protein. The repertoire consists of approximately 29,000 distinct CDR3 sequences, with approximately 30% occurring once and the leading ten covering roughly 3.5%. The sequencing sample was made of naive CD4+ T cells sorted from a lymph node. Described subset: naive CD4+ T cells, CD4+CD45RA+CD25-. These receptors were collected from a female donor with breast cancer.

This clonotype was observed a few times. A junction boundary mismatches the germline segment, possibly from a read error. The J gene is TRBJ1-1, the V gene TRBV12-3 or TRBV12-4; no clear D gene. CDR3 length equals 14 residues. The CDR3 DNA sequence: TGTACCAGCAGTTTAGGACTGATGAACACTGAAGCTTTCTTT. Translation gives CTSSLGLMNTEAFF.

The V call is TRBV28, the J call TRBJ2-7; perhaps TRBD1 as D (6 bases). V dropped 7 bases and J dropped 3 bases, with 25 bases sitting between them. From germline, CDR1 is MDHEN and CDR2 SYDVKM. The CDR3 consists of 17 residues. The CDR3 loop reads CASKSLNSDRHLYEQYF. In nucleotides, the CDR3 is TGTGCCAGCAAGTCCCTTAATTCAGACAGGCACCTCTACGAGCAGTACTTC.

This chain links TRBV5-1 with TRBJ2-6, with D tentatively TRBD2 (6 bases). V was shortened by 0 bases and J by 1 base, with 17 bases between the two germline ends. Germline lookup yields CDR1 SGHRS and CDR2 YFSETQ. The CDR3 sequence is 19 residues long. The CDR3 spells CASSLEFGEGGSGANVLTF. CDR3 nucleotide sequence: TGCGCCAGCAGCTTGGAATTCGGGGAAGGAGGGTCTGGGGCCAACGTCCTGACTTTC.

The chain couples TRBV10-2 to TRBJ2-5; D is possibly TRBD2 (6 bases). The V gene lost 5 bases and the J gene lost 4 bases, with 14 bases spanning the gap. Germline-derived CDR1 and CDR2 are WSHSY and SAAADI. The CDR3 totals 14 residues. The CDR3 reads CASSSRVEGETQYF. CDR3 nucleotide sequence: TGCGCCAGCAGTTCCCGTGTGGAGGGAGAGACCCAGTACTTC.

This clonotype was seen at least ten times. CDR3 region: CASSVFTDTQYF. In nucleotides, the CDR3 is TGTGCCAGTAGTGTATTCACAGATACGCAGTATTTT. V is TRBV28 and J is TRBJ2-3; D uncertain. Germline values: CDR1 MDHEN, CDR2 SYDVKM. Trimming stripped 9 bases from V and 2 bases from J, with 9 bases between. The CDR3 spans 12 residues.

By frequency in the sample, this clonotype is medium-sized. As DNA, the CDR3 is TGCAGCGTTGAAGGTATAAATACGCAGTATTTT. This gives the protein CSVEGINTQYF. The rearrangement links TRBV29-1 to TRBJ2-3; D call uncertain. The CDR3 contains 11 residues. V lost 1 base and J lost 7, with 6 bases in between. Germline CDR1 SQVTM, CDR2 ANQGSEA.

The count of this clonotype is one. One junction end disagrees with the germline gene, perhaps due to a read error. The genes are TRBV5-1 and TRBJ1-1, with D perhaps TRBD1 (6 bases). The V gene's germline CDR1 is SGHRS and CDR2 YFSETQ. The CDR3 runs to 14 residues. This CDR3 reads CASSLGDGDTGAFF. CDR3 DNA: TGCGCCAGCAGCTTGGGCGACGGGGACACTGGAGCTTTCTTT. Looking up the rest from reference TRBV5-1 and TRBJ1-1 gives the full variable domain: KAGVTQTPRYLIKTRGQQVTLSCSPISGHRSVSWYQQTPGQGLQFLFEYFSETQRNKGNFPGRFSGRQFSNSRSEMNVSTLELGDSALYLCASSLGDGDTGAFFGQGTRLTVV.

The chain is built from TRBV5-1 and TRBJ2-3, with 10 positions matching TRBD2. Trimming cost V 4 bases and J 1 base; bases outside gene matches: 0. CDR1 SGHRS and CDR2 YFSETQ come from the germline V gene. CDR3 length: 14 amino acids. CDR3 region: CASSTSGGTDTQYF. The DNA for the CDR3 is TGCGCCAGCAGCACTAGCGGGGGCACAGATACGCAGTATTTT.

The chain carries TRBV30 and TRBJ2-7; D is unresolved. The CDR3 extends over 13 amino acids. V was cut by 0 bases and J by 5 bases, with 11 bases left in between. Germline V gene data show CDR1 as GTSNPN and CDR2 as SVGIG (reference sequence). CDR3 region: CAWSVLKGNEQYF. CDR3 DNA sequence: TGTGCCTGGAGTGTACTAAAAGGGAACGAGCAGTACTTC.

The chain joins TRBV6-5 to TRBJ2-7; D is perhaps TRBD1 (6 bases). This CDR3 region has 16 residues. The germline V gene encodes CDR1 MNHEY and CDR2 SVGAGI. Trimming pared 2 bases from V and 0 bases from J, leaving 14 bases between. The CDR3 region has the DNA TGTGCCAGCAGTTACCCGATGATCAGGGGCTCCTACGAGCAGTACTTC. Its translation is CASSYPMIRGSYEQYF.

This clonotype showed up just once. J is TRBJ2-5 and V is TRBV2; 10 nucleotides align to TRBD1. Germline assignment: CDR1 SNHLY and CDR2 FYNNEI. The CDR3 has 14 amino acids. The trim removed 10 bases at V and 5 bases at J, leaving 10 bases unmatched. The CDR3 bases are TGTGCCACCAGAAGACAGGGGGCGGTGGAGACCCAGTACTTC. Its protein is CATRRQGAVETQYF.

This clonotype was observed a handful of times. This chain joins TRBV7-2 and TRBJ2-1; 12 bases align to TRBD2. The CDR3 contains 18 residues. CDR1 and CDR2 (germline): SGHTA, FQGNSA. With V trimmed by 4 bases and J by 9 bases, 16 bases remained unmatched. As DNA, the CDR3 is TGTGCCAGCAGCTCTAAAAGACTAGCGGGAGCACTCCACGGTGAGCAGTTCTTC. Translated: CASSSKRLAGALHGEQFF.

The J gene is TRBJ1-5, the V gene TRBV12-3 or TRBV12-4, with 9 positions matching TRBD1. V dropped 6 bases and J dropped 6; count of bases not matched to a gene: 6. The CDR3 runs 14 residues. The CDR3 here is CASRPTGGSQPQHF. For the CDR3, the DNA is TGTGCCAGCAGACCCACAGGGGGCAGTCAGCCCCAGCATTTT.

The sample holds many counts of this clonotype. The chain combines TRBV7-2 with TRBJ2-4; perhaps TRBD1 as D (7 bases). The germline V gene encodes CDR1 SGHTA and CDR2 FQGNSA. V was cut by 1 base and J by 6 bases, with 13 bases left in between. The length of the CDR3 is 15 residues. CDR3 region: CASSLVAGGGNIQYF. The CDR3 DNA is TGTGCCAGCAGCTTAGTGGCAGGGGGAGGAAACATTCAGTACTTC.

V and J are TRBV5-1 and TRBJ2-5, with 7 bases identical to TRBD1. The CDR3 is 15 residues long. V lost 4 bases, J lost 4 bases, and 10 bases stayed unmatched. Germline values: CDR1 SGHRS, CDR2 YFSETQ. DNA of the CDR3: TGCGCCAGCAGCCCGACAGGGATAGGAGGAGAGACCCAGTACTTC. Protein: CASSPTGIGGETQYF.

This clonotype was counted only a few times. J is TRBJ2-3 and V is TRBV5-4; 8 positions agree with TRBD2. Germline V CDR1 and CDR2: SGHNT, YYREEE (reference sequence). Unmatched junction bases numbered 11, after V lost 4 bases and J lost 1 base. The CDR3 runs 17 residues. The CDR3 DNA follows: TGTGCCAGCAGCCCCGGCGGGGGGCTAGGTGGCACAGATACGCAGTATTTT. Its translation: CASSPGGGLGGTDTQYF.

The chain carries TRBV7-3 and TRBJ2-3; D unresolved. The germline V and J ends were trimmed by 1 base and 6 bases, with 11 bases remaining between them. This CDR3 region has 14 residues. The germline V gene has CDR1 SGHTA and CDR2 FQGTGA. DNA of the CDR3: TGTGCCAGCAGCTTAAGACCAGTGTCCGATACGCAGTATTTT. Protein product: CASSLRPVSDTQYF.

The chain has TRBV18 and TRBJ2-3; no firm D call. The CDR3 sequence is 15 residues long. The V gene's germline CDR1 is KGHSH and CDR2 LQKENI. Trimming stripped 2 bases from V and 1 base from J, with 10 bases between. As DNA, the CDR3 is TGTGCCAGCTCACCAGCGGCTGCGGGCACAGATACGCAGTATTTT. It specifies CASSPAAAGTDTQYF.

V and J are TRBV7-2 and TRBJ2-7; TRBD1 matches 9 bases. Trimming cost V 7 bases and J 4 bases; bases outside gene matches: 11. The CDR3 contains 15 residues. Germline V CDR1 and CDR2: SGHTA, FQGNSA. CDR3 sequence (DNA): TGTGCCAGCACTACAGACCCGGGACAGGGATACGAGCAGTACTTC. Protein product: CASTTDPGQGYEQYF.

This clonotype turned up a few times. The V call is TRBV6-5, the J call TRBJ2-1; no reliable D call. The CDR3 is 16 amino acids. Trimming left V 5 bases short and J 0 bases short, with 14 bases between. The germline V gene encodes CDR1 MNHEY and CDR2 SVGAGI. DNA of the CDR3: TGTGCCAGCAGTACTTCTGGCGGCAGCTCCTACAATGAGCAGTTCTTC. It translates to CASSTSGGSSYNEQFF.